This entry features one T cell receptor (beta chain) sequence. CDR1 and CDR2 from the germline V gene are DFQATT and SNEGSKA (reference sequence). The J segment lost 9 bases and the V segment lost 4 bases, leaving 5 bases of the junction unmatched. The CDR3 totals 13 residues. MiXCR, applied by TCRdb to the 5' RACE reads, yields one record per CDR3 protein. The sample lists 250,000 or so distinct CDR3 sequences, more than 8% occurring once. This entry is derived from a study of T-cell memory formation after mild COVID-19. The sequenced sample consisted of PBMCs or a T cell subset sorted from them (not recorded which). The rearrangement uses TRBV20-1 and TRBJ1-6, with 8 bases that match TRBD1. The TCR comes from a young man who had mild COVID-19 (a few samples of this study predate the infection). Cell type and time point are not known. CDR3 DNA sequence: TGCAGTGCTAATCAGGGGGCTACTTCACCCCTCCACTTT. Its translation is CSANQGATSPLHF.